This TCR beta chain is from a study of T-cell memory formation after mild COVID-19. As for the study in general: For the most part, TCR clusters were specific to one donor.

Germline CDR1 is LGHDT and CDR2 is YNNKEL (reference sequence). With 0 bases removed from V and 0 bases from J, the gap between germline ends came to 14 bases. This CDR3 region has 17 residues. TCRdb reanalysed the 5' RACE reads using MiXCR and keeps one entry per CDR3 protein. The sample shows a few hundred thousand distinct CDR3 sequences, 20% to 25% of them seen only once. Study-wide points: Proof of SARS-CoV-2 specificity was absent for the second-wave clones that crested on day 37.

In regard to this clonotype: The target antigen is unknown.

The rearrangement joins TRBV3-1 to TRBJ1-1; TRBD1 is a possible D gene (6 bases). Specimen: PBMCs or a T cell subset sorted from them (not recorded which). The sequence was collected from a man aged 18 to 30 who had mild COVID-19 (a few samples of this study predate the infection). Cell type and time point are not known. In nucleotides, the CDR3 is TGTGCCAGCAGCCAAGACTGGACAGCGGGCTTGAACACTGAAGCTTTCTTT. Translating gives CASSQDWTAGLNTEAFF.